The entry that follows covers one T cell receptor beta chain sequence. The sample comes from a study of blood T cell repertoires in COVID-19. Study background: PBMCs, B-cell-depleted T cells, or T cells were the source of the cDNA or gDNA that made up the material.

Authors' analysis steps: Reference gene primer amplification gave estimated nucleated cell counts. Produced via immunoSEQ multiplex PCR; TCRdb's table is partial and in-frame only. Clone size and the V and J calls come from that table; the DNA yielded D and trimming. Of 85,000 to 95,000 clones listed, roughly 83% were seen once; the top ten hold more than 25%. CDR3 length: 14 residues. Trimming left V 2 bases short and J 8 bases short, with 11 bases between. In germline, CDR1 is SGHNT, CDR2 YYREEE (reference sequence). The TCR originated in a human donor in a cohort sampled during active COVID-19. Sequencing input: peripheral blood. This chain uses TRBV5-4 with TRBJ1-6; D unresolved. DNA for the CDR3: TGTGCCAGCAGCTTCGGGAACAGCCATTCACCCCTCCACTTT. This gives the protein CASSFGNSHSPLHF.